This TCR beta chain was sequenced in a study of T-cell memory formation after mild COVID-19. Study-level results: Pre-infection memory held some responding clones, suggesting pre-existing cross-reactive T cells responded.

Of note for this clonotype: Its antigen is as yet unknown.

TCRdb passed the 5' RACE reads through MiXCR, listing each CDR3 protein once. The sample includes some 97,000 distinct CDR3 sequences, approximately 10% of them seen just once. This CDR3 comprises 14 residues. The germline CDR1 and CDR2 sequences are SGHDT and YYEEEE. The V and J ends lost 5 bases and 2 bases, in that order; junction bases with no gene match: 6. Sequences were obtained from PBMCs or a T cell subset sorted from them (not recorded which). This TCR was recovered from a man between 18 and 35 years old who had mild COVID-19 (a few samples of this study predate the infection). Cell type and time point are not known. This sequence joins TRBV5-6 and TRBJ1-2; TRBD1 aligns across 7 bases. CDR3 DNA sequence: TGTGCCAGCAGGCCCAGGGGGTCCAACTATGGCTACACCTTC. This gives the protein CASRPRGSNYGYTF.